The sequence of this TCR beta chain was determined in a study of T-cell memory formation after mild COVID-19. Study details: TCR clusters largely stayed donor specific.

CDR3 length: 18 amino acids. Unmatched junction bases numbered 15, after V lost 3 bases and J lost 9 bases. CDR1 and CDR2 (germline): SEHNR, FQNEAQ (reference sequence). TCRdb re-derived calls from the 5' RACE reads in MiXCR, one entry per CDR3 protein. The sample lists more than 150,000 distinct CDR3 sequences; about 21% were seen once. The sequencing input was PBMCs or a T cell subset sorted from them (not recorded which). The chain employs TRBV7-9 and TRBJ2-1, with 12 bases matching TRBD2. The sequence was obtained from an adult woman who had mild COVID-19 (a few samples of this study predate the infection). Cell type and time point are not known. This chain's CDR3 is CASSFEVLAGGLLSEQFF. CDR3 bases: TGTGCCAGCAGCTTCGAAGTCCTAGCGGGGGGGCTTTTAAGTGAGCAGTTCTTC.